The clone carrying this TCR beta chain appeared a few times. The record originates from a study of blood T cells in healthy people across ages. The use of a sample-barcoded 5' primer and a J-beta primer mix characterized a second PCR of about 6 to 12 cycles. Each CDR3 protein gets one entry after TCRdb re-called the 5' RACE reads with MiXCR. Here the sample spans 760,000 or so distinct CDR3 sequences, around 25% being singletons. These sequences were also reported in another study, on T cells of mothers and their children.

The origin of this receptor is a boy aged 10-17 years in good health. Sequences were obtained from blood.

The DNA for the CDR3 is TGTGCCAGCAGCACTGACCGTCTAGCCAAAAACATTCAGTACTTC. Translation: CASSTDRLAKNIQYF. The V and J genes are TRBV5-6 and TRBJ2-4; D uncertain. The germline CDR1 and CDR2 sequences are SGHDT and YYEEEE. Trimming removed 4 bases at V and 0 bases at J, with 11 bases between. CDR3 size: 15 residues.